These 22 T cell receptor beta chains originate from one sample sequenced in a study of T cell responses to AZD1222 COVID-19 vaccine. Clones were sequenced by immunoSEQ multiplex PCR, and TCRdb holds only the in-frame ones, with some missing. The sample records tens of thousands of clones, less than 90% being singletons. Sequencing was performed on peripheral blood, taken 28 days after the second AZD1222 dose. The source of these receptors is an adult who received the AZD1222 COVID-19 vaccine.

The rearrangement joins TRBV30 to TRBJ1-1; D might be TRBD1 (5 bases). V gave up 4 bases and J gave up 0 bases, with 12 bases separating them. This CDR3 has 14 residues. The V gene's germline CDR1 is GTSNPN and CDR2 SVGIG (reference sequence). The CDR3 DNA is TGTGCCTGGACGGGGGAAGGAATGAACACTGAAGCTTTCTTT. Translating gives CAWTGEGMNTEAFF.

J is TRBJ1-5 and V is TRBV7-8; 9 nucleotides agree with TRBD1. Germline V CDR1 and CDR2: SGHVS, FQNEAQ. V gave up 1 base and J gave up 7 bases; unmatched junction bases: 8. The CDR3 sequence is 16 residues long. CDR3 in amino acids: CASSLVGTGIRQPQHF. In DNA, the CDR3 is TGTGCCAGCAGCTTAGTCGGGACAGGGATACGGCAGCCCCAGCATTTT. Full variable domain (remainder filled in from reference TRBV7-8 and TRBJ1-5): GAGVSQSPRYKVAKRGQDVALRCDPISGHVSLFWYQQALGQGPEFLTYFQNEAQLDKSGLPSDRFFAERPEGSVSTLKIQRTQQEDSAVYLCASSLVGTGIRQPQHFGDGTRLSIL.

The CDR3 spells CASSLALGGNSPLHF. CDR3 in DNA: TGCGCCAGCAGCTTGGCTTTAGGGGGAAATTCACCCCTCCACTTT. This chain connects TRBV5-1 to TRBJ1-6, with a possible D match to TRBD1 (6 bases). Germline loops: CDR1 SGHRS, CDR2 YFSETQ. The CDR3 loop spans 15 amino acids. V shed 0 bases and J shed 7 bases, with 11 bases lying between them.

The chain carries TRBV18 and TRBJ1-5; D may be TRBD1 (5 bases). CDR3 length: 13 residues. Trimming took 6 bases from V and 1 from J, leaving 7 bases between them. Germline assignment: CDR1 KGHSH and CDR2 LQKENI. The CDR3 protein is CASSGGSNQPQHF. CDR3 DNA sequence: TGTGCCAGCTCCGGGGGGAGCAATCAGCCCCAGCATTTT.

CDR3 DNA: TGTGCCAGCAGTTATTCCACCCGGACAGATGGAAACACCATATATTTT. Translation gives CASSYSTRTDGNTIYF. The chain recombines TRBV6-6 with TRBJ1-3; TRBD1 might be the D (6 bases). Germline CDR1 is MNHNY and CDR2 is SVGAGI (reference sequence). This CDR3 is built from 16 residues. V lost 3 bases to trimming and J lost 3 bases, with 15 bases between them.

V gene TRBV15 combines with J gene TRBJ2-1, with TRBD2 matching over 9 bases. Trimming at V came to 3 bases and at J to 0 bases, leaving 3 bases not matched to a gene. The germline V gene has CDR1 LNHNV and CDR2 YYDKDF (reference sequence). The length of the CDR3 is 16 residues. CDR3 residues: CATSSAGGSSYNEQFF. CDR3 nucleotide sequence: TGTGCCACCAGCAGTGCGGGGGGGAGCTCCTACAATGAGCAGTTCTTC.

This sequence joins TRBV5-1 and TRBJ2-5, with no clear D. V was trimmed by 4 bases and J by 2 bases, leaving 12 bases between them. This CDR3 spans 14 amino acids. Germline CDR1 and CDR2: SGHRS and YFSETQ. The CDR3, as DNA: TGCGCCAGCAGCGATACCAGGTCACAAGAGACCCAGTACTTC. This gives the protein CASSDTRSQETQYF.

The V call is TRBV5-4, the J call TRBJ1-6, with 8 bases matching TRBD1. J lost 7 bases, V lost 4 bases, and 7 bases had no gene match. Per the germline V gene, CDR1 is SGHNT and CDR2 is YYREEE (reference sequence). The CDR3 is 15 residues long. The CDR3 DNA follows: TGTGCCAGCAGCCTGCAGGGGGCGATCAATTCACCCCTCCACTTT. This translates into CASSLQGAINSPLHF.

This chain connects TRBV30 to TRBJ1-5; 7 bases are shared with TRBD1. The CDR3 runs to 14 residues. The V segment lost 8 bases and the J segment 7 bases; nucleotides outside the gene matches: 14. The germline V gene has CDR1 GTSNPN and CDR2 SVGIG (reference sequence). CDR3 DNA: TGTGCCCAGAAACCGACAGGGAGGGAACAGCCCCAGCATTTT. Protein sequence: CAQKPTGREQPQHF.

The CDR3 DNA is TGTGCCAGCCCGAACGCTAGCGTTTATACCGGGGAGCTGTTTTTT. Protein sequence: CASPNASVYTGELFF. The chain combines TRBV7-9 with TRBJ2-2; D perhaps matches TRBD2 (6 bases). V gave up 8 bases and J gave up 5 bases, with 18 bases separating them. This CDR3 contains 15 residues. Germline V gene sequence: CDR1 SEHNR, CDR2 FQNEAQ (reference sequence).

V is TRBV11-2 and J is TRBJ1-2; no clear D. This CDR3 is built from 13 residues. V dropped 1 base and J dropped 7 bases, with 10 bases sitting between them. Germline lookup yields CDR1 SGHAT and CDR2 FQNNGV. CDR3 sequence (DNA): TGTGCCAGCAGCTTAGCTGGGCCCGGTGGCTACACCTTC. This codes for CASSLAGPGGYTF.

This chain links TRBV5-1 with TRBJ2-3; D tentatively reads TRBD1 or TRBD2 (5 bases each). V lost 1 base and J lost 4, with 13 bases in between. Per the germline V gene, CDR1 is SGHRS and CDR2 is YFSETQ. CDR3 length: 15 residues. CDR3 residues: CASSLQGVLADTQYF. The CDR3 DNA is TGCGCCAGCAGCTTGCAGGGAGTGTTGGCAGATACGCAGTATTTT. Filled out from reference TRBV5-1 and TRBJ2-3, the complete variable domain reads KAGVTQTPRYLIKTRGQQVTLSCSPISGHRSVSWYQQTPGQGLQFLFEYFSETQRNKGNFPGRFSGRQFSNSRSEMNVSTLELGDSALYLCASSLQGVLADTQYFGPGTRLTVL.

The chain has TRBV25-1 and TRBJ1-3; D is undetermined. This CDR3 comprises 15 residues. The germline V gene has CDR1 MGHDK and CDR2 SYGVNS. Trimming stripped 5 bases from V and 0 bases from J, with 11 bases between. CDR3 sequence reads: CASSHGRRSGNTIYF. The CDR3 region has the DNA TGTGCCAGCAGTCACGGACGGCGCTCTGGAAACACCATATATTTT.

CDR3: CASSAQGGMNTEAFF. The CDR3 DNA sequence: TGTGCCAGCAGCGCCCAGGGGGGGATGAACACTGAAGCTTTCTTT. The J gene is TRBJ1-1, the V gene TRBV9; 7 nucleotides line up with TRBD1. Unmatched junction bases numbered 5, after V lost 3 bases and J lost 0 bases. The CDR3 is 15 amino acids. Germline loops: CDR1 SGDLS, CDR2 YYNGEE.

This chain connects TRBV10-1 to TRBJ2-5, with D unresolved. Germline V gene lookup returns CDR1 WNHNN and CDR2 SYGVQD (reference sequence). V was shortened by 0 bases and J by 2 bases, with 10 bases between the two germline ends. This CDR3 is 15 amino acids long. CDR3 sequence (DNA): TGCGCCAGCAGTGAGTCAGTGGGCTTTCAAGAGACCCAGTACTTC. Translating gives CASSESVGFQETQYF.

This sequence joins TRBV3-1 (or the pseudogene TRBV3-2) and TRBJ1-2, with 9 bases that match TRBD1. The germline CDR1 and CDR2 sequences are LGHDT and YNNKEL (reference sequence). V gave up 4 bases and J gave up 8 bases; unmatched junction bases: 8. The CDR3 length is 14 residues. The CDR3 loop is CASSRHMDRGGYTF. The CDR3 DNA follows: TGTGCCAGCAGCCGCCATATGGACAGGGGCGGCTACACCTTC.

The chain uses TRBV5-6 and TRBJ1-2, with D unresolved. V was trimmed by 3 bases and J by 8 bases, leaving 17 bases between them. CDR1 and CDR2 from the germline V gene are SGHDT and YYEEEE. This CDR3 is 14 amino acids long. As DNA, the CDR3 is TGTGCCAGCAGCTCCTTGCAGACTCCTAGGGGCTACACCTTC. Translating it yields CASSSLQTPRGYTF.

The chain links TRBV5-6 to TRBJ1-5; tentative D call: TRBD1 (6 bases). Germline CDR1 reads SGHDT; CDR2 reads YYEEEE. The CDR3 covers 16 residues. Between the trimmed V and J ends, which lost 1 base and 0 bases, there was a span of 11 bases. The CDR3, as DNA: TGTGCCAGCAGCTTGTGGGCAGGGGATAGCAATCAGCCCCAGCATTTT. Protein sequence: CASSLWAGDSNQPQHF.

This clone was counted once. The V and J genes are TRBV3-1 (or the pseudogene TRBV3-2) and TRBJ1-4, with TRBD1 matching over 7 bases. This CDR3 is 13 amino acids long. V was pared by 4 bases and J by 8 bases, with 4 bases of the junction left unmatched. Germline-derived CDR1 and CDR2 are LGHDT and YNNKEL (reference sequence). CDR3 sequence reads: CASSPQGGEKLFF. In DNA form, the CDR3 reads TGTGCCAGCAGCCCTCAGGGGGGGGAAAAACTGTTTTTT.

The chain employs TRBV18 and TRBJ1-3, with D perhaps TRBD1 (5 bases). Looked up from germline, CDR1 is KGHSH and CDR2 is LQKENI. Trimming removed 3 bases from V and 0 bases from J, with 9 bases in between. This CDR3 comprises 15 residues. In DNA, the CDR3 is TGTGCCAGCTCACCCCAAGACAGCTCTGGAAACACCATATATTTT. Translation gives CASSPQDSSGNTIYF.

This chain connects TRBV19 to TRBJ2-3; D may be TRBD2 (6 bases). The CDR3 spans 15 residues. Germline CDR1 and CDR2: LNHDA and SQIVND (reference sequence). Trimming left V 3 bases short and J 4 bases short, with 14 bases between. The CDR3 region is CASSIGDWGADTQYF. The CDR3 DNA reads as TGTGCCAGTAGTATCGGGGACTGGGGCGCAGATACGCAGTATTTT.

This rearrangement joins TRBV3-1 (or the pseudogene TRBV3-2) to TRBJ1-2; 12 positions agree with TRBD1. The CDR3 covers 17 residues. V shed 5 bases, J shed 4 bases, and the junction held 11 bases outside the gene matches. CDR1 LGHDT and CDR2 YNNKEL come from the germline V gene (reference sequence). The CDR3 reads CASSSIRPGQGAYGYTF. As DNA, the CDR3 is TGTGCCAGCAGCTCGATTAGACCGGGACAGGGGGCCTATGGCTACACCTTC.